This T cell receptor (beta chain) was captured in a study of cytomegalovirus exposure and HLA in healthy donors. Study-wide results and caveats: Later on, a genetic analysis was performed. It linked a missense variant in DCLRE1C with V- and J-gene trimming of TCR beta. It is likely that the observed cluster of highly shared sequence variants was a sequencing artifact.

Comments on this clone: Its antigen remains unidentified.

CDR3 size: 13 residues. The germline V gene encodes CDR1 SGHDT and CDR2 YYEEEE. V was trimmed by 1 base and J by 10 bases, leaving 12 bases between them. The PCR made use of 60 Vbeta and 13 Jbeta primers. This table comes from immunoSEQ multiplex PCR, and its TCRdb copy is limited to in-frame clones, with some not included. Of some 190,000 clones listed, around 79% were seen once; the top ten hold about 1.6%. The rearrangement joins TRBV5-6 to TRBJ2-1, with a weak D call TRBD2 (5 bases). What was sequenced was PBMCs. The receptor was derived from a woman aged 45-60 years in good health and CMV-seronegative. The CDR3 bases are TGTGCCAGCAGCTTGCGGGGATTAAGGGAGCAGTTCTTC. As protein: CASSLRGLREQFF.